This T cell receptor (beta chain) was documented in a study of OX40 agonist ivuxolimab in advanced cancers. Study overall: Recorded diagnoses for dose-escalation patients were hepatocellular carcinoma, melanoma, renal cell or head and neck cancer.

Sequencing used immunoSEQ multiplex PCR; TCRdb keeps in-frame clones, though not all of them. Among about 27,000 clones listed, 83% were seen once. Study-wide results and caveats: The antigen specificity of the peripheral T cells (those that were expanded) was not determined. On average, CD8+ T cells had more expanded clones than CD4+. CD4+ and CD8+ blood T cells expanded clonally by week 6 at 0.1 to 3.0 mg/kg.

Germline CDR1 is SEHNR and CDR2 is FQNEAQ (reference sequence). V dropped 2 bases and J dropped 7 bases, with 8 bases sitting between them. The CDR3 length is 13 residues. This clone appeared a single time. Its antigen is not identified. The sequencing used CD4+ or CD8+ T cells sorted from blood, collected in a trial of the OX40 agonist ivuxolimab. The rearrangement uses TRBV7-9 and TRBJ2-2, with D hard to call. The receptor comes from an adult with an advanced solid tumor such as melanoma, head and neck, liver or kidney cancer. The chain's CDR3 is CASSLKPDGELFF. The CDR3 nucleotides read TGTGCCAGCAGCTTAAAACCGGACGGGGAGCTGTTTTTT.